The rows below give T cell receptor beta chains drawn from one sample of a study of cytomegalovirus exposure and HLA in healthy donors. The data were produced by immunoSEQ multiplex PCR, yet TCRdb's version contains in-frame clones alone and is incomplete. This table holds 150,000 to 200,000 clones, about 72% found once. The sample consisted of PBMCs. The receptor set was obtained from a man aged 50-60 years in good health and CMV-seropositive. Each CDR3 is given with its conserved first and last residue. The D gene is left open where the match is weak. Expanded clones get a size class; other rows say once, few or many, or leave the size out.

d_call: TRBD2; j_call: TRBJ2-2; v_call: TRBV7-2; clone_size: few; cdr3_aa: CASSLIRRGGTNTGELFF; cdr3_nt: TGTGCCAGCAGCTTAATCAGGCGGGGGGGAACGAACACCGGGGAGCTGTTTTTT
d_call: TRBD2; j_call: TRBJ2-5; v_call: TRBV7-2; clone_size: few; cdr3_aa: CASSLAEFQRGFQETQYF; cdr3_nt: TGTGCCAGCAGCTTAGCCGAGTTCCAGCGGGGGTTCCAAGAGACCCAGTACTTC
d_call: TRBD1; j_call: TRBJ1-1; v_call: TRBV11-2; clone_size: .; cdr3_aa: CASSPTTGVGTEAFF; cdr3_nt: TGTGCCAGCAGCCCGACCACAGGGGTTGGCACTGAAGCTTTCTTT
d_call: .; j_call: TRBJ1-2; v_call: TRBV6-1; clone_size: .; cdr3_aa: CASRPSSGGYTF; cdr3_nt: TGTGCCAGCAGACCGTCCTCGGGTGGCTACACCTTC
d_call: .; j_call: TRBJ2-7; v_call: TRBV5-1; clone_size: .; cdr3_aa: CASSLPDRPYEQYF; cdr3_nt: TGCGCCAGCAGCTTGCCGGACAGACCCTACGAGCAGTACTTC
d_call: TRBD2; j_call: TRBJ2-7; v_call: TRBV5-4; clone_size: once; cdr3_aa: CASSLGLAGGQTYEQYF; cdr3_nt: TGTGCCAGCAGCTTGGGACTAGCGGGGGGGCAGACCTACGAGCAGTACTTC
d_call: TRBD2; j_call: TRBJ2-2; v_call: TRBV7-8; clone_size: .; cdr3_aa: CASRSGLAGGPGELFF; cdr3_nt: TGTGCCAGCAGAAGCGGACTAGCGGGGGGACCCGGGGAGCTGTTTTTT
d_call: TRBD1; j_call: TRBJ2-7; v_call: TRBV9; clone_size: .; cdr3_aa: CASSSWDRVDEQYF; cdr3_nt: TGTGCCAGCAGCTCATGGGACAGGGTCGACGAGCAGTACTTC
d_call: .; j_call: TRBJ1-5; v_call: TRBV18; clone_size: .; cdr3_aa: CASSPDSLNQPQHF; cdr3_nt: TGTGCCAGCTCCCCGGACAGCCTGAATCAGCCCCAGCATTTT
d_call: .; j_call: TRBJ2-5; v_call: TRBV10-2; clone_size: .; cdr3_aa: CASTAVTDQETQYF; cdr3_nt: TGCGCCAGCACTGCGGTAACGGACCAAGAGACCCAGTACTTC
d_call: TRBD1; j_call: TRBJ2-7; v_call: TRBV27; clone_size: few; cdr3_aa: CAGYRDRGEQYF; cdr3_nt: TGTGCCGGCTACCGGGACAGGGGCGAGCAGTACTTC
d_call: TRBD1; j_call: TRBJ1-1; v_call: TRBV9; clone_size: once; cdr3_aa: CASSGSGGSEAFF; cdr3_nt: TGTGCCAGCAGCGGTTCAGGGGGAAGTGAAGCTTTCTTT
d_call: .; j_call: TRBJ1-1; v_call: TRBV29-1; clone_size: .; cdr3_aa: CSVYERSTEAFF; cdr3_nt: TGCAGCGTTTATGAGCGGAGCACTGAAGCTTTCTTT
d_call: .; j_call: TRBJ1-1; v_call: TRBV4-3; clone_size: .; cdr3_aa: CASSQEQATPAFF; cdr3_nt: TGCGCCAGCAGCCAAGAACAGGCTACTCCAGCTTTCTTT
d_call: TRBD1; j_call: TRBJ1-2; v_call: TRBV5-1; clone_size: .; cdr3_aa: CASSLAQGERGYTF; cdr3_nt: TGCGCCAGCAGCTTGGCGCAGGGGGAGCGTGGCTACACCTTC
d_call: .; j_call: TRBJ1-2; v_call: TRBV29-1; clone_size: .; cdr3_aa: CSVEPAGGSGYTF; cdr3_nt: TGCAGCGTTGAACCAGCTGGGGGCAGCGGCTACACCTTC
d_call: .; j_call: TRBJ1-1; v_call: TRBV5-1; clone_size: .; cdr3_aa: CASSLVGREDTEAFF; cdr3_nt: TGCGCCAGCAGCTTGGTTGGGAGAGAAGACACTGAAGCTTTCTTT
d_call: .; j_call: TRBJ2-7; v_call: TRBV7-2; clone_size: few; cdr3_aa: CASSLSSYEQYF; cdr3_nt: TGTGCCAGCAGCTTGAGCTCCTACGAGCAGTACTTC
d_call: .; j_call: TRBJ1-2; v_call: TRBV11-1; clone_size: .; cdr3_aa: CASSPGGALGGYTF; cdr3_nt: TGTGCCAGCAGCCCGGGTGGGGCCCTGGGTGGCTACACCTTC
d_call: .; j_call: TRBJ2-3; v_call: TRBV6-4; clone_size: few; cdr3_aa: CASSDGLPGVNTQYF; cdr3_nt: TGTGCCAGCAGTGACGGTCTACCCGGGGTCAATACGCAGTATTTT
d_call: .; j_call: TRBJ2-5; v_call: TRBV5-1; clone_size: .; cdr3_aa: CASSEVQETQYF; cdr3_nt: TGCGCCAGCAGCGAGGTCCAAGAGACCCAGTACTTC
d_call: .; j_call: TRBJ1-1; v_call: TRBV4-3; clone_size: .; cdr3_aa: CASSQERGTEAFF; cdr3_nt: TGCGCCAGCAGCCAAGAACGGGGCACTGAAGCTTTCTTT
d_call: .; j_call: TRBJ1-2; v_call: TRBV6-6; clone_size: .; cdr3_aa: CASTLLIGQHSYGYTF; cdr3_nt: TGTGCCAGCACCTTGCTGATCGGACAGCATTCCTATGGCTACACCTTC
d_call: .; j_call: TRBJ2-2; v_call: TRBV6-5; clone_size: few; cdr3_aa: CATSLGLNTGELFF; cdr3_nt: TGTGCCACCTCCCTCGGACTTAACACCGGGGAGCTGTTTTTT
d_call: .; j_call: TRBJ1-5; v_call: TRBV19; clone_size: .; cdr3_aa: CASSSGGGFNQPQHF; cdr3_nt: TGTGCCAGTAGTAGCGGGGGAGGGTTCAATCAGCCCCAGCATTTT
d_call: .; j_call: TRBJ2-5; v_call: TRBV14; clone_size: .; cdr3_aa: CASSPQGETQYF; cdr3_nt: TGTGCCAGCAGCCCGCAGGGAGAGACCCAGTACTTC
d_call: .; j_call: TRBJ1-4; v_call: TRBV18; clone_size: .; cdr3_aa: CASSPNRGATNEKLFF; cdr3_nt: TGTGCCAGCTCACCTAACCGCGGTGCAACTAATGAAAAACTGTTTTTT
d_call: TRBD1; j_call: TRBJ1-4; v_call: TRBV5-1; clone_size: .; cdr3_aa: CASSPQPTGTNEKLFF; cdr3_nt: TGCGCCAGCAGTCCCCAACCGACAGGGACTAATGAAAAACTGTTTTTT
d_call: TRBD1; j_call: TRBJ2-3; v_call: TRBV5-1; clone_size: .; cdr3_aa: CASSLVAGGDTDTQYF; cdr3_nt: TGCGCCAGCAGCTTGGTGGCAGGGGGCGACACAGATACGCAGTATTTT
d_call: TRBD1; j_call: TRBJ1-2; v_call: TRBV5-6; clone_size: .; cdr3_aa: CASSTQGTYGYTF; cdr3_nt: TGTGCCAGCAGCACACAGGGGACCTATGGCTACACCTTC
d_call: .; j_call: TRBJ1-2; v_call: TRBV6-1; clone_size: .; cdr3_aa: CASSEPGNYGYTF; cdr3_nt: TGTGCCAGCAGTGAACCCGGGAACTATGGCTACACCTTC
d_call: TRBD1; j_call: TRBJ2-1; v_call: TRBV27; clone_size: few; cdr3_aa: CASSPNPGTGGYNEQFF; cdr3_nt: TGTGCCAGCAGTCCAAACCCCGGGACAGGGGGCTACAATGAGCAGTTCTTC
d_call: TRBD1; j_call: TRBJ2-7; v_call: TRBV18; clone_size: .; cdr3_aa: CASSPRQGLNEQYF; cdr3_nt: TGTGCCAGCTCACCGCGACAGGGGCTCAACGAGCAGTACTTC
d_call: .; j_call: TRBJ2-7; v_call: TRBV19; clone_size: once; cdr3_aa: CASSIALTGSYEQYF; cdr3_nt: TGTGCCAGTAGTATAGCATTGACGGGGAGCTACGAGCAGTACTTC
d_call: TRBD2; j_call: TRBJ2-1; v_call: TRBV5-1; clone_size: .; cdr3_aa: CASSLDVSGGNEQFF; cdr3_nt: TGCGCCAGCAGCTTGGATGTTAGCGGGGGCAATGAGCAGTTCTTC
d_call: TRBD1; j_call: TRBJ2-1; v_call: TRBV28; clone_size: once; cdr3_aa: CASRRGPYYNEQFF; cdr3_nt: TGTGCCAGCAGGAGGGGGCCCTACTACAATGAGCAGTTCTTC
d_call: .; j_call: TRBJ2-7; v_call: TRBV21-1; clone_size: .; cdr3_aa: CASSKGQGPRVSEQYF; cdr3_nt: TGTGCCAGCAGCAAAGGCCAGGGGCCCCGAGTGAGTGAGCAGTACTTC
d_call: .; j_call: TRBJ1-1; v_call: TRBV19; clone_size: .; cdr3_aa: CASSTRSGAPNTEAFF; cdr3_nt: TGTGCCAGTAGTACCCGTTCAGGGGCGCCTAACACTGAAGCTTTCTTT
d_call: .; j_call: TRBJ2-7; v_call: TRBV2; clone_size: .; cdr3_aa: CASSGQSFYEQYF; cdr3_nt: TGTGCCAGCAGTGGGCAGTCCTTCTACGAGCAGTACTTC
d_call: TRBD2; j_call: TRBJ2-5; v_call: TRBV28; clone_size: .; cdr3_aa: CASTQIAGSQETQYF; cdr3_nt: TGTGCCAGCACCCAAATAGCGGGGTCTCAAGAGACCCAGTACTTC
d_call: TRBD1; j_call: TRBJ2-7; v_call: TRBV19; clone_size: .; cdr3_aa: CASSLSGQAYEQYF; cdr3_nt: TGTGCCAGTAGTCTCTCAGGACAGGCCTACGAGCAGTACTTC
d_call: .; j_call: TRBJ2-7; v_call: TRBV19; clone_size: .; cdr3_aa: CASSEWTEYEQYF; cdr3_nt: TGTGCCAGTAGTGAATGGACAGAGTACGAGCAGTACTTC
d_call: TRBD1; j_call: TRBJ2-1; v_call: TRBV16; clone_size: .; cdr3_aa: CASSQDRGSYNEQFF; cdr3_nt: TGTGCCAGCAGCCAAGACAGGGGGTCCTACAATGAGCAGTTCTTC
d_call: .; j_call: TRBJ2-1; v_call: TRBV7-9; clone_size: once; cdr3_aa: CASSLPDNEQFF; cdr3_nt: TGTGCCAGCAGCTTACCAGACAATGAGCAGTTCTTC
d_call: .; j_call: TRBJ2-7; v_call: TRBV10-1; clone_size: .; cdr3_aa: CASSETVAYEQYF; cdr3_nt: TGCGCCAGCAGTGAGACAGTCGCCTACGAGCAGTACTTC
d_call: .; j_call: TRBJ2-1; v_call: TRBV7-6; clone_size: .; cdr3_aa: CASSCRPGQFF; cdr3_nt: TGTGCCAGCAGCTGTCGCCCCGGGCAGTTCTTC
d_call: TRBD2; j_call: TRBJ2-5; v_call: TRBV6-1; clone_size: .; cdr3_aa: CASRISGGRETQYF; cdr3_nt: TGTGCCAGCAGGATTAGCGGGGGGCGGGAGACCCAGTACTTC
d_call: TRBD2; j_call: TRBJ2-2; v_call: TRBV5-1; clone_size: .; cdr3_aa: CASSFRTGGTGELFF; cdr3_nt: TGCGCCAGCAGCTTTCGAACGGGGGGAACCGGGGAGCTGTTTTTT
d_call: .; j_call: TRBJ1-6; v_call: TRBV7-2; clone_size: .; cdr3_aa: CASSFSETRSLHF; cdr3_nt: TGTGCCAGCAGCTTTTCCGAGACTAGGTCCCTCCACTTT
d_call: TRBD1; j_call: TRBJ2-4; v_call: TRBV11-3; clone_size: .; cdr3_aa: CASSLGGGQGENIQYF; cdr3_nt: TGTGCCAGCAGCTTAGGGGGCGGACAGGGGGAAAACATTCAGTACTTC
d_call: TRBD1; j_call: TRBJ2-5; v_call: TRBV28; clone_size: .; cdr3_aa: CASSSTGGGETQYF; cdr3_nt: TGTGCCAGCAGTTCGACAGGGGGTGGGGAGACCCAGTACTTC
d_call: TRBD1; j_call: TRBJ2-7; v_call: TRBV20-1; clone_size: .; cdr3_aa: CSAGTVYEQYF; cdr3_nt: TGCAGTGCCGGGACAGTTTACGAGCAGTACTTC
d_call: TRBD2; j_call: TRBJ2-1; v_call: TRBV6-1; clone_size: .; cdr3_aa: CASSRTSGRNEQFF; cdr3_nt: TGTGCCAGCAGTCGGACTAGCGGCAGAAATGAGCAGTTCTTC
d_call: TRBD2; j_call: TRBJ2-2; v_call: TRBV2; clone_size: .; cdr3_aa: CASSGGGAENTGELFF; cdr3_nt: TGTGCCAGCAGTGGCGGGGGGGCCGAAAACACCGGGGAGCTGTTTTTT
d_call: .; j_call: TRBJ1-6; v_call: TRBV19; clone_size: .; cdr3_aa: CASSTPTESSYNSPLHF; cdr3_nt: TGTGCCAGTAGTACCCCGACTGAGAGCTCCTATAATTCACCCCTCCACTTT